This entry features one T cell receptor (beta chain) sequence. A J-beta primer mix and a sample-barcoded 5' primer were used in a second PCR of roughly 6 to 11 cycles. Each CDR3 protein gets one entry after TCRdb re-called the 5' RACE reads with MiXCR. The sample comprises fewer than 600,000 distinct CDR3 sequences, approximately 26% of which are singletons, and approximately 3.6% rests with the top ten. This specimen comes from a study of blood T cells in healthy people across ages. Trimming took off 2 bases at V and 4 bases at J, with 12 bases between the two ends. The CDR3 runs 14 residues. Germline CDR1 is SGHDN and CDR2 is FVKESK. This sample was also put to use in a study of T cells of mothers and their children.

This TCR was recovered from a boy aged 2 to 9 in good health. The sequenced material came from blood. The gene calls are TRBV14 and TRBJ2-7, with D maybe TRBD2 (5 bases). CDR3 DNA: TGTGCCAGCAGCCAATATTCGGGAACTTACGAGCAGTACTTC. Its translation: CASSQYSGTYEQYF.